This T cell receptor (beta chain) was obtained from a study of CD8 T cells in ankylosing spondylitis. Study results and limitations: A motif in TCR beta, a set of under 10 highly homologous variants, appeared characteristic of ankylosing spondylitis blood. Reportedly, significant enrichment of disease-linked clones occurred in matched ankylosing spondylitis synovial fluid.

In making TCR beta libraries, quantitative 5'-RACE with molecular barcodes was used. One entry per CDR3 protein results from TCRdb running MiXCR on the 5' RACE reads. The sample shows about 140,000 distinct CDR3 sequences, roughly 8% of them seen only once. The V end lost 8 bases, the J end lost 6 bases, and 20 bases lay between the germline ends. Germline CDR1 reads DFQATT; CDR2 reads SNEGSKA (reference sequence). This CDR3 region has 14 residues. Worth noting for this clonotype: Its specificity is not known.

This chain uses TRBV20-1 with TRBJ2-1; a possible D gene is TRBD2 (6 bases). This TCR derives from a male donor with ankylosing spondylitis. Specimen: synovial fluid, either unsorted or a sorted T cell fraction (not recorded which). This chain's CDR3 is CSQVTAGGFNEQFF. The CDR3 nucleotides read TGCAGTCAAGTAACAGCGGGTGGGTTCAATGAGCAGTTCTTC.